This TCR beta chain emerged from a study of OX40 agonist ivuxolimab in advanced cancers. Patients who had autoimmune disease history or got systemic immunosuppression were left out. Generated by immunoSEQ multiplex PCR, the TCRdb table keeps only in-frame clones and is missing some. The table includes some 120,000 clones, approximately 90% detected once. The germline V and J ends were trimmed by 5 bases and 1 base, with 17 bases remaining between them. CDR3 length equals 17 residues. Germline V gives CDR1 SGHTA, CDR2 FQGNSA. The receptor was derived from an adult with an advanced solid tumor such as melanoma, head and neck, liver or kidney cancer. This chain connects TRBV7-2 to TRBJ2-2; maybe TRBD1 (6 bases). The input for sequencing was CD4+ or CD8+ T cells sorted from blood, taken in a trial of the OX40 agonist ivuxolimab. As DNA, the CDR3 is TGTGCCAGCAGCCCTCTGATGGGACACTTGAACACCGGGGAGCTGTTTTTT. Translation gives CASSPLMGHLNTGELFF.